This T cell receptor (beta chain) was sequenced during a study of blood T cell repertoires in COVID-19. The germline V and J ends were trimmed by 0 bases and 11 bases, with 19 bases remaining between them. Germline V gene data show CDR1 as SQVTM and CDR2 as ANQGSEA. The CDR3 spans 14 residues. Profiled with immunoSEQ multiplex PCR; TCRdb holds only in-frame clones, not every one. The data show under 300,000 clones, approximately 90% seen once. Cohort 3 recovery required two negative PCRs, clearance, or symptom resolution. The V and J genes are TRBV29-1 and TRBJ1-1; weak D call: TRBD1 (6 bases). The TCR comes from a woman aged 45-59 years who had recovered from COVID-19. Sequences were obtained from PBMCs or T cells enriched from blood (not recorded which). The CDR3 DNA follows: TGCAGCGTTGAAGATCGCCGGTGGGGGCCCGGCGCTTTCTTT. Amino acid sequence: CSVEDRRWGPGAFF.